This TCR beta chain was identified in a study of T cells in Graves' hyperthyroidism and ophthalmopathy. Findings and caveats of the study: In validation, the model predicted ophthalmopathy. These predictions came a median around 5.9 months before onset. Blood also carried most thyroid clonotypes expanded above 0.001. A model using 13 V-J features told ophthalmopathy apart from stable hyperthyroidism.

Amplification targeted TCR beta CDR3 regions from RNA transcripts. The TCR CDR3 first-round RT-PCR relied on the HTBI primer set. TCRdb reprocessed the multiplex PCR reads via MiXCR and lists one record per CDR3 protein. The sample lists under 700,000 distinct CDR3 sequences, roughly 50% seen once, with approximately 8.2% in the top ten. This clonotype was seen many times. Its antigen is not known. With V trimmed by 5 bases and J by 10 bases, 11 bases remained unmatched. CDR3 length equals 15 residues. CDR1 is SEHNR and CDR2 is FQNEAQ in the germline V gene (reference sequence). In patients aged 18 to 65, hyperthyroidism was newly diagnosed, with duration under 2 months.

Sequenced input: peripheral blood or thyroid tissue (not recorded which). This rearrangement joins TRBV7-9 to TRBJ1-6; the match to TRBD1 covers 7 bases. The TCR comes from a young woman with Graves' hyperthyroidism. The CDR3 region has the DNA TGTGCCAGCAGCCCCCGGACAGGAATAGGCTCACCCCTCCACTTT. Protein product: CASSPRTGIGSPLHF.